These 2 T cell receptor beta chains share one sample of origin, sequenced in a study of blood T cell repertoires in COVID-19. Clones were read by immunoSEQ multiplex PCR, and TCRdb kept only the in-frame ones, dropping some. The sample holds 250,000 to 300,000 clones, 88% seen once. Specimen: PBMCs or T cells enriched from blood (not recorded which). The receptors were sampled from a woman aged 25 to 39 who had recovered from COVID-19.

The V and J genes are TRBV19 and TRBJ1-1, with D uncertain. Germline CDR1 reads LNHDA; CDR2 reads SQIVND (reference sequence). This CDR3 spans 13 amino acids. Between the trimmed V and J ends, which lost 7 bases and 3 bases, there was a span of 12 bases. CDR3 sequence: CASTQRVYTEAFF. The CDR3 DNA follows: TGTGCCAGTACCCAACGGGTTTACACTGAAGCTTTCTTT.

This clone was picked up one time. The rearrangement uses TRBV14 and TRBJ1-2; 7 bases agree with TRBD1. Trimming at V came to 3 bases and at J to 12 bases, leaving 7 bases not matched to a gene. The germline V gene has CDR1 SGHDN and CDR2 FVKESK. The CDR3 is 12 residues long. The CDR3 DNA sequence: TGTGCCAGCAGCCAGGGACAGATAGAGGACACCTTC. It is translated as CASSQGQIEDTF.